These 17 T cell receptor beta chains were sequenced from one sample in a study of T cell responses to AZD1222 COVID-19 vaccine. This table comes from immunoSEQ multiplex PCR, and its TCRdb copy is limited to in-frame clones, with some not included. Altogether some 130,000 clones are present, roughly 80% being singletons, with the ten largest covering over 4%. The source was peripheral blood, collected on day 0 of AZD1222 vaccination. The receptor set was obtained from an adult in good health.

CDR3 DNA sequence: TGCGCCAGCAGCTTCCAGGGTGAAGCCGGGGAGCTGTTTTTT. It yields the protein CASSFQGEAGELFF. The chain carries TRBV5-1 and TRBJ2-2; D possibly corresponds to TRBD1 (5 bases). Germline CDR1 is SGHRS and CDR2 is YFSETQ. V was pared by 2 bases and J by 6 bases, with 11 bases between. The CDR3 extends over 14 amino acids.

The chain employs TRBV9 and TRBJ1-6; D gene uncertain. CDR1 is SGDLS, CDR2 YYNGEE, per germline. This CDR3 comprises 17 residues. V was trimmed by 3 bases and J by 13 bases, leaving 26 bases between them. The CDR3: CASSESRGVTNPFPLHF. CDR3 coding DNA: TGTGCCAGCAGCGAGAGTCGGGGAGTAACAAACCCGTTCCCCCTCCACTTT.

This clone was picked up one time. The gene calls are TRBV5-6 and TRBJ2-2; TRBD2 aligns across 7 bases. V was pared by 2 bases and J by 6 bases, with 13 bases of the junction left unmatched. Germline V gene data show CDR1 as SGHDT and CDR2 as YYEEEE. This CDR3 is 17 amino acids long. In DNA, the CDR3 is TGTGCCAGCAGCTTAATGCTTTCAGCGGGGATCTCCGGGGAGCTGTTTTTT. This translates into CASSLMLSAGISGELFF.

The chain employs TRBV4-1 and TRBJ1-2, with TRBD1 matching 9 bases. The CDR3 is made up of 14 amino acids. J was trimmed by 8 bases and V by 3 bases; bases with no gene match: 7. CDR1 is MGHRA and CDR2 is YSYEKL in the germline V gene. Written as DNA, the CDR3 is TGCGCCAGCAGCCAGAAACAGGGGGCAGAAGGCTACACCTTC. As protein: CASSQKQGAEGYTF.

V is TRBV6-5 and J is TRBJ2-5; D possibly uses TRBD1 or TRBD2 (6 bases each). Trimming removed 7 bases at V and 3 bases at J, with 18 bases between. The germline V gene encodes CDR1 MNHEY and CDR2 SVGAGI. This CDR3 has 15 amino acids. In nucleotides, the CDR3 is TGTGCCAGCAAGGAGGGGGGAGGTTTAAAAGAGACCCAGTACTTC. Translating it yields CASKEGGGLKETQYF.

The rearrangement joins TRBV19 to TRBJ2-5; 8 positions agree with TRBD1. CDR1 is LNHDA and CDR2 is SQIVND in the germline V gene (reference sequence). V gave up 2 bases and J gave up 1 base; unmatched junction bases: 9. This CDR3 is built from 17 residues. The DNA of the CDR3 is TGTGCCAGTAGTATACATCCAACAGGGGGACTCCAAGAGACCCAGTACTTC. As protein: CASSIHPTGGLQETQYF.

This rearrangement joins TRBV6-1 to TRBJ2-7, with 7 bases fitting TRBD1. CDR3 length: 17 amino acids. Germline V gene sequence: CDR1 MNHNS, CDR2 SASEGT. V was clipped by 4 bases and J by 0 bases; unmatched bases: 12. The CDR3 DNA is TGTGCCAGCAGTGTAACCCGACAGGGTCTTAGCTCCTACGAGCAGTACTTC. Amino acid sequence: CASSVTRQGLSSYEQYF.

Here the CDR3 reads CASSEGAPQSYEQYF. CDR3 in DNA: TGTGCCAGCAGTGAGGGGGCACCTCAATCCTACGAGCAGTACTTC. V gene TRBV6-1 combines with J gene TRBJ2-7; D might be TRBD1 (6 bases). The CDR3 is 15 amino acids. CDR1 is MNHNS, CDR2 SASEGT, per germline. Between the trimmed V and J ends, which lost 3 bases and 1 base, there was a span of 13 bases.

CDR3 loop: CASSEVGWGNTEAFF. DNA of the CDR3: TGTGCCAGCAGTGAAGTAGGGTGGGGGAACACTGAAGCTTTCTTT. The V gene is TRBV6-1, the J gene TRBJ1-1; D gene unclear. CDR1 is MNHNS and CDR2 is SASEGT in the germline V gene. The V end lost 1 base, the J end lost 1 base, and 10 bases lay between the germline ends. The CDR3 is 15 residues long.

This clone was counted once. The V gene is TRBV5-1, the J gene TRBJ1-3; TRBD1 matches at 8 bases. Per germline, CDR1 SGHRS and CDR2 YFSETQ. The CDR3 runs to 16 residues. After removal of 0 bases from V and 2 bases from J, the junction contained 4 bases not matched to a gene. The CDR3 bases are TGCGCCAGCAGCTTGGGGCTACAGGGGGCTGGAAACACCATATATTTT. Its protein is CASSLGLQGAGNTIYF.

The V and J genes are TRBV28 and TRBJ1-5; tentative D call: TRBD1 (5 bases). CDR3 length: 16 amino acids. Germline CDR1 MDHEN, CDR2 SYDVKM. V lost 7 bases and J 0 bases, leaving 16 bases between the germline ends. The CDR3 reads CASTPLGQNSNQPQHF. The CDR3, as DNA: TGTGCCAGCACCCCTTTGGGGCAGAATAGCAATCAGCCCCAGCATTTT.

The chain uses TRBV27 and TRBJ1-1; no firm D call. CDR3 size: 15 residues. In germline, CDR1 is MNHEY, CDR2 SMNVEV (reference sequence). The V end was cut by 4 bases, the J end by 5 bases, with 17 bases between. This chain's CDR3 is CASSSSGGFFTEAFF. CDR3 sequence (DNA): TGTGCCAGCAGTTCATCGGGCGGTTTCTTTACTGAAGCTTTCTTT.

The V and J genes are TRBV30 and TRBJ1-2; D remains unclear. V lost 1 base to trimming and J lost 8 bases, with 11 bases between them. CDR1 GTSNPN and CDR2 SVGIG come from the germline V gene (reference sequence). The CDR3 covers 12 residues. CDR3 sequence: CAWSEVIGGYTF. CDR3 sequence (DNA): TGTGCCTGGAGTGAAGTCATCGGAGGCTACACCTTC.

V gene TRBV15 combines with J gene TRBJ1-2; D is unclear. Germline lookup yields CDR1 LNHNV and CDR2 YYDKDF (reference sequence). The CDR3 length is 15 residues. V lost 0 bases to trimming and J lost 6 bases, with 14 bases between them. The CDR3 bases are TGTGCCACCAGCAGAGATCGGCATCCTGTGGATGGCTACACCTTC. Protein: CATSRDRHPVDGYTF.

The chain joins TRBV28 to TRBJ1-1; D is ambiguous. V shed 5 bases and J shed 8 bases, with 18 bases lying between them. Germline CDR1 is MDHEN and CDR2 is SYDVKM. The CDR3 has 14 amino acids. In nucleotides, the CDR3 is TGTGCCAGCAGTAAAACGTCGCCGGGCCTCGAAGCTTTCTTT. It encodes CASSKTSPGLEAFF.

This chain joins TRBV2 and TRBJ1-1; D is perhaps TRBD1 (6 bases). CDR3 length: 14 amino acids. Looked up from germline, CDR1 is SNHLY and CDR2 is FYNNEI. The ends were cut back, 6 bases at V and 4 bases at J, with 15 bases in the middle. The CDR3 DNA sequence: TGTGCCAGCAGCGCCACAGGGCGTCCCACTGAAGCTTTCTTT. Translating it yields CASSATGRPTEAFF. The full variable domain, rest sourced from reference TRBV2 and TRBJ1-1, is EPEVTQTPSHQVTQMGQEVILRCVPISNHLYFYWYRQILGQKVEFLVSFYNNEISEKSEIFDDQFSVERPDGSNFTLKIRSTKLEDSAMYFCASSATGRPTEAFFGQGTRLTVV.

The gene calls are TRBV19 and TRBJ1-1, with D unclear. Germline V gives CDR1 LNHDA, CDR2 SQIVND (reference sequence). With 4 bases removed from V and 3 bases from J, the gap between germline ends came to 12 bases. The CDR3 runs to 14 residues. CDR3 sequence (DNA): TGTGCCAGTAGTAGAGGCAGTATTGACACTGAAGCTTTCTTT. Residues: CASSRGSIDTEAFF.